This TCR beta chain was identified during a study of blood T cell repertoires in COVID-19. On the study more broadly: The United States, Italy and Spain were the sources of the acute and convalescent COVID-19 samples. Sources were T cells, B-cell-depleted T cells, or PBMCs; the material itself was cDNA or gDNA.

With 7 bases clipped from V and 1 base from J, the junction kept 7 bases outside the gene matches. The CDR3 covers 14 residues. CDR1 and CDR2 from the germline V gene are LNHDA and SQIVND (reference sequence). Sequencing was performed with immunoSEQ multiplex PCR; in TCRdb, only in-frame clones are kept and a portion is missing. The sample includes about 14,000 clones, approximately 73% of them seen just once. Only a few counts were recorded for this clone. The TCR originated in a man in his 70s with acute or convalescent COVID-19. The chain couples TRBV19 to TRBJ2-7; TRBD1 matches at 7 bases. The sequenced material came from peripheral blood. The CDR3 bases are TGTGCCAGTACCCCCAGACAGGGATCCTACGAGCAGTACTTC. Protein: CASTPRQGSYEQYF.